The T cell receptor (beta chain) described here comes from a study of blood T cell repertoires in COVID-19. The CDR3 loop spans 11 amino acids. The germline CDR1 and CDR2 sequences are LNHNV and YYDKDF (reference sequence). V shed 0 bases and J shed 8 bases, with 4 bases lying between them. Clones were read by immunoSEQ multiplex PCR, and TCRdb kept only the in-frame ones, dropping some. The sample records more than 200,000 clones, 80% to 90% being singletons. This clonotype was sampled from a woman aged 25 to 45 who had recovered from COVID-19. The chain employs TRBV15 and TRBJ1-1; no clear D gene. Sequenced: PBMCs or T cells enriched from blood (not recorded which). CDR3 sequence: CATSRDSEAFF. The CDR3 DNA follows: TGTGCCACCAGCAGAGATTCAGAAGCTTTCTTT.